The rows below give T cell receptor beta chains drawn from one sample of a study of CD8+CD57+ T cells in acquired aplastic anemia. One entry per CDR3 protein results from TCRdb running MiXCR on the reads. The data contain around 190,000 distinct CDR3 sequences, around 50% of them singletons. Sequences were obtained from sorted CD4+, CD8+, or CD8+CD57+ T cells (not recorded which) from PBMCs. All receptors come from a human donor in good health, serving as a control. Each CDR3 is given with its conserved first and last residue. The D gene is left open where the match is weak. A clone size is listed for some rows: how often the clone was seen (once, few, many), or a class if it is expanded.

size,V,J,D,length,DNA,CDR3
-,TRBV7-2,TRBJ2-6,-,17,TGTGCCAGCAGCCCGGGCGGGCGGGACACCGGGGCCAACGTCCTGACTTTC,CASSPGGRDTGANVLTF
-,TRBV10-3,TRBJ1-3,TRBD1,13,TGTGCCTCCCGGACAGGGCAAGGAAACACCATATATTTT,CASRTGQGNTIYF
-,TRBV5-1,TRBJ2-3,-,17,TGCGCCAGCAGCTTAGACTATTCAGGGAGTTCGACAGATACGCAGTATTTT,CASSLDYSGSSTDTQYF
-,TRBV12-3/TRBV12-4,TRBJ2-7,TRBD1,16,TGCGCCAGCAGCCGCGATGGCGTACAGGGGAATTACGAGCAGCACTTC,CASSRDGVQGNYEQHF
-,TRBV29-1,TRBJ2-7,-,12,TGCAGCGTTCGGGGGAGCTCCTACGAGCAGTACTTC,CSVRGSSYEQYF
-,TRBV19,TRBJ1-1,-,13,TGTGCCAGTAGTATTGGGCAGATGACTGAAGCTTTCTTT,CASSIGQMTEAFF
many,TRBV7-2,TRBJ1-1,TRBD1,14,TGTGCCAGCAGCAAAAGCTCAGGGGGCACTGAAGCTTTCTTT,CASSKSSGGTEAFF
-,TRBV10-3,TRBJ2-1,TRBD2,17,TGTGCCACGCGATCGGTTAGCGGGGGGGCTCGGGGCAATGAGCAGTTCTTC,CATRSVSGGARGNEQFF
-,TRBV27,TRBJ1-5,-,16,TGTGCCAGCAGTAACACGATAAAGGGAGGCAATCAGCCCCAGCATTTT,CASSNTIKGGNQPQHF
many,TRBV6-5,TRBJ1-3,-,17,TGTGCCAGCAGTTACTCGTCGAGGGGGAGCTCTGGAAACACCATATATTTT,CASSYSSRGSSGNTIYF
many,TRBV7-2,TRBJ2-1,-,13,TGTGCCAGCAGCTTAGCGGGTAACAATGAGCAGTTCTTC,CASSLAGNNEQFF
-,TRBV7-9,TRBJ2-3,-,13,TGTGCCACCTCTGGGCAGGGAGACGATACGCAGTATTTT,CATSGQGDDTQYF
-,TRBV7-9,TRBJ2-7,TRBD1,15,TGTGCCAGCAGCTTAACGGGACAGGGTGGTTACGAGCAGTACTTC,CASSLTGQGGYEQYF
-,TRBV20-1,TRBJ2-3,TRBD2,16,TGCAGTGCTAGAGAGAGTGCGGGGGGGCGGGCAGATACGCAGTATTTT,CSARESAGGRADTQYF
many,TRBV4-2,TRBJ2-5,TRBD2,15,TGTGCCAGCAGCCGCATCGGGGGGTTCCAAGAGACCCAGTACTTC,CASSRIGGFQETQYF
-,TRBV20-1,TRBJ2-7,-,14,TGCAGTGCTAGAGATCTTAGTAACCTCTACGAGCAGTACTTC,CSARDLSNLYEQYF
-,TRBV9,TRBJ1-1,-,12,TGTGCCAGCAGCGGGGGGGACCCGGAAGCTTTCTTT,CASSGGDPEAFF
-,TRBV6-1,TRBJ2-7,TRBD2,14,TGTGCCAGCAGTGCCACTCGCGGGGACTATGGGCAGTACTTC,CASSATRGDYGQYF
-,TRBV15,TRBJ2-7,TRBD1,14,TGTGCCACCAGTAGACAGGGGAAATCCTACGAGCAGTACTTC,CATSRQGKSYEQYF
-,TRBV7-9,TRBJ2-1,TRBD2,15,TGTGCCAGCAGCTTAGCGGGGACTAGCGGGGCTAAGCAGTTCTTC,CASSLAGTSGAKQFF